A single sample gave rise to the 28 T cell receptor beta chains below, sequenced in a study of blood T cell repertoires in COVID-19. Using immunoSEQ multiplex PCR, the repertoire was profiled, and TCRdb retains in-frame clones only, with some absent. The top ten clones hold about a sixth of a sample with approximately 230,000 clones, around 84% of them seen once. The sample was PBMCs or T cells enriched from blood (not recorded which). Receptor source: a man aged 18 to 30 who had recovered from COVID-19.

In its sample, this clone was seen a few times. The chain links TRBV29-1 to TRBJ1-1, with 8 nucleotides matching TRBD1. CDR1 is SQVTM and CDR2 is ANQGSEA in the germline V gene. CDR3 length: 11 residues. CDR3 sequence: CGTGGHTEAFF. The CDR3 region has the DNA TGCGGAACAGGGGGGCACACTGAAGCTTTCTTT. Full variable domain (remainder filled in from reference TRBV29-1 and TRBJ1-1): SAVISQKPSRDICQRGTSLTIQCQVDSQVTMMFWYRQQPGQSLTLIATANQGSEATYESGFVIDKFPISRPNLTFSTLTVSNMSPEDSSIYLCGTGGHTEAFFGQGTRLTVV.

V and J are TRBV4-1 and TRBJ2-2, with 8 positions matching TRBD1. The CDR3 length is 16 residues. V was clipped by 2 bases and J by 2 bases; unmatched bases: 4. The V gene's germline CDR1 is MGHRA and CDR2 YSYEKL. CDR3 nucleotide sequence: TGCGCCAGCAGCCAAACGGGACAGGCCAACACCGGGGAGCTGTTTTTT. This translates into CASSQTGQANTGELFF.

This chain uses TRBV2 with TRBJ1-1; 7 positions match TRBD1. Germline trimming cut 7 bases from V and 1 base from J; bases unmatched to any gene: 6. Germline V gives CDR1 SNHLY, CDR2 FYNNEI. The CDR3 covers 14 residues. CDR3 coding DNA: TGTGCCAGCAATAACAGGGGAGGGAACACTGAAGCTTTCTTT. Residues: CASNNRGGNTEAFF. Filled out from reference TRBV2 and TRBJ1-1, the complete variable domain reads EPEVTQTPSHQVTQMGQEVILRCVPISNHLYFYWYRQILGQKVEFLVSFYNNEISEKSEIFDDQFSVERPDGSNFTLKIRSTKLEDSAMYFCASNNRGGNTEAFFGQGTRLTVV.

The rearrangement links TRBV11-2 to TRBJ1-5, with 7 positions matching TRBD1. J gave up 2 bases and V 6 bases, and 7 bases lay outside the gene matches. Germline V lookup: CDR1 SGHAT, CDR2 FQNNGV. This CDR3 contains 15 residues. In DNA, the CDR3 is TGTGCCAGCAGTCGAGGGGGCTCGGGCAATCAGCCCCAGCATTTT. Its protein product is CASSRGGSGNQPQHF.

The CDR3 loop is CASSQSIQDNEQFF. CDR3 bases: TGTGCCAGCAGCCAATCGATCCAGGACAATGAGCAGTTCTTC. The rearrangement joins TRBV3-1 (or the pseudogene TRBV3-2) to TRBJ2-1; D is undetermined. The V end was cut by 2 bases, the J end by 5 bases, with 10 bases between. Germline V gives CDR1 LGHDT, CDR2 YNNKEL (reference sequence). The CDR3 contains 14 residues.

This chain connects TRBV6-5 to TRBJ2-7, with a weak D call TRBD1 (6 bases). The V and J ends lost 4 bases and 2 bases respectively, with 15 bases between them. Germline CDR1 reads MNHEY; CDR2 reads SVGAGI. The CDR3 sequence is 15 residues long. The CDR3: CASSLILGATYEQYF. The DNA for the CDR3 is TGTGCCAGCAGTTTAATTTTGGGGGCAACCTACGAGCAGTACTTC.

The V call is TRBV28, the J call TRBJ2-5, with D unresolved. Looked up from germline, CDR1 is MDHEN and CDR2 is SYDVKM. The V and J ends lost 4 bases and 4 bases respectively, with 4 bases between them. The CDR3 sequence is 11 residues long. CDR3 nucleotides: TGTGCCAGCAGTTCTAGAGAGACCCAGTACTTC. Translating gives CASSSRETQYF.

The chain recombines TRBV28 with TRBJ1-1; no reliable D call. Germline loops: CDR1 MDHEN, CDR2 SYDVKM. The V gene lost 4 bases and the J gene lost 0 bases, with 15 bases spanning the gap. The CDR3 consists of 16 residues. CDR3 DNA: TGTGCCAGCAGTTCCGGTAGCGGCAGTTTGAACACTGAAGCTTTCTTT. Amino acid sequence: CASSSGSGSLNTEAFF.

The V gene is TRBV5-1, the J gene TRBJ2-5; possibly TRBD1 for D (6 bases). The V end was cut by 1 base, the J end by 4 bases, with 8 bases between. The CDR3 loop spans 13 amino acids. Germline values: CDR1 SGHRS, CDR2 YFSETQ. In DNA form, the CDR3 reads TGCGCCAGCAGCTTGCTGGGGGCAGAGACCCAGTACTTC. The encoded protein is CASSLLGAETQYF.

CDR3 DNA: TGCGCCAGCAGGGACGAACAGGGGGCGTCTGATGGCTACACCTTC. Translated, it gives CASRDEQGASDGYTF. V gene TRBV5-1 combines with J gene TRBJ1-2, with 9 bases lining up with TRBD1. Germline CDR1 and CDR2: SGHRS and YFSETQ. The trim removed 5 bases at V and 6 bases at J, leaving 11 bases unmatched. The CDR3 contains 15 residues.

The V gene is TRBV7-6, the J gene TRBJ2-5, with TRBD2 matching 9 bases. CDR1 SGHVS and CDR2 FNYEAQ come from the germline V gene. V lost 0 bases, J lost 4 bases, and 6 bases stayed unmatched. The CDR3 consists of 16 residues. The CDR3 bases are TGTGCCAGCAGCTTAGCATCTAGCGGGATGGTAGAGACCCAGTACTTC. It codes for CASSLASSGMVETQYF.

The chain combines TRBV19 with TRBJ2-5; possibly TRBD2 for D (5 bases). The CDR3 covers 17 residues. V was trimmed by 5 bases and J by 1 base, leaving 20 bases between them. Germline CDR1 LNHDA, CDR2 SQIVND (reference sequence). The CDR3 loop is CASSPFGWRATQETQYF. DNA for the CDR3: TGTGCCAGTAGTCCCTTTGGATGGCGGGCCACCCAAGAGACCCAGTACTTC.

The genes are TRBV5-1 and TRBJ1-2; 7 nucleotides match TRBD1. Per the germline V gene, CDR1 is SGHRS and CDR2 is YFSETQ. This CDR3 spans 15 amino acids. The ends lost 0 bases at V and 4 bases at J; junction bases unmatched: 6. The CDR3 nucleotides are TGCGCCAGCAGCTTGGACGGGACAGCCGTCTATGGCTACACCTTC. It codes for CASSLDGTAVYGYTF. Looking up the rest from reference TRBV5-1 and TRBJ1-2 gives the full variable domain: KAGVTQTPRYLIKTRGQQVTLSCSPISGHRSVSWYQQTPGQGLQFLFEYFSETQRNKGNFPGRFSGRQFSNSRSEMNVSTLELGDSALYLCASSLDGTAVYGYTFGSGTRLTVV.

This chain uses TRBV7-2 with TRBJ1-1, with D perhaps matching TRBD1 (5 bases). Per the germline V gene, CDR1 is SGHTA and CDR2 is FQGNSA. The CDR3 runs to 13 residues. Trimming shortened V by 2 bases and J by 8 bases, and 12 bases separated the two germline ends. CDR3 loop: CASSLRGPYEAFF. The CDR3 DNA follows: TGTGCCAGCAGCTTAAGGGGCCCATACGAAGCTTTCTTT.

This chain uses TRBV19 with TRBJ1-5, with 9 bases matching TRBD1. Looked up from germline, CDR1 is LNHDA and CDR2 is SQIVND (reference sequence). V gave up 4 bases and J gave up 3 bases; unmatched junction bases: 10. This CDR3 is built from 17 residues. CDR3 in amino acids: CASSSLPGQGHNQPQHF. CDR3 bases: TGTGCCAGTAGTAGCCTTCCGGGACAGGGCCACAATCAGCCCCAGCATTTT.

V gene TRBV3-1 (or the pseudogene TRBV3-2) combines with J gene TRBJ2-7, with 13 bases that match TRBD2. Germline CDR1 and CDR2: LGHDT and YNNKEL (reference sequence). The CDR3 has 17 residues. The trim removed 3 bases at V and 4 bases at J, leaving 9 bases unmatched. CDR3 sequence (DNA): TGTGCCAGCAGCCAGGCGACTAGCGGGGGGTTATCGTACGAGCAGTACTTC. This translates into CASSQATSGGLSYEQYF.

As DNA, the CDR3 is TGTGCCAGCAGTGGAGGCCACACGGTTTGGGGCACAGATACGCAGTATTTT. Translation gives CASSGGHTVWGTDTQYF. V gene TRBV6-1 combines with J gene TRBJ2-3; D unresolved. Germline V gene data show CDR1 as MNHNS and CDR2 as SASEGT. This CDR3 region has 17 residues. V was cut by 4 bases and J by 1 base, with 18 bases left in between.

The chain carries TRBV5-8 and TRBJ2-5; perhaps TRBD2 as D (6 bases). V was cut by 1 base and J by 3 bases, with 10 bases left in between. Germline-derived CDR1 and CDR2 are SGHTS and YDEGEE. CDR3 size: 14 residues. The chain's CDR3 is CASSLYSGKETQYF. Written as DNA, the CDR3 is TGTGCCAGCAGCTTGTATAGCGGAAAAGAGACCCAGTACTTC.

This sequence joins TRBV9 and TRBJ2-3; D may be TRBD1 (5 bases). The CDR3 is made up of 15 amino acids. Germline assignment: CDR1 SGDLS and CDR2 YYNGEE. V was trimmed by 3 bases and J by 5 bases, leaving 16 bases between them. The CDR3 loop is CASSGGWGAGDTQYF. The DNA of the CDR3 is TGTGCCAGCAGCGGCGGATGGGGCGCTGGAGATACGCAGTATTTT.

The V and J genes are TRBV4-1 and TRBJ2-5; possible D gene TRBD2, 6 bases. Trimming pared 2 bases from V and 5 bases from J, leaving 9 bases between. Germline loops: CDR1 MGHRA, CDR2 YSYEKL. This CDR3 is built from 13 residues. CDR3 residues: CASSQSGLETQYF. Written as DNA, the CDR3 is TGCGCCAGCAGCCAAAGCGGGCTTGAGACCCAGTACTTC.

This clone has only a few counts. This chain uses TRBV4-1 with TRBJ2-5, with 11 positions matching TRBD2. Germline V gene data show CDR1 as MGHRA and CDR2 as YSYEKL. V was pared by 0 bases and J by 1 base, with 7 bases of the junction left unmatched. CDR3 length equals 18 residues. The CDR3 DNA sequence: TGCGCCAGCAGCCAAGAGAGGTCGACTAGCGGGGCCCAAGAGACCCAGTACTTC. It yields the protein CASSQERSTSGAQETQYF.

The V and J genes are TRBV3-1 (or the pseudogene TRBV3-2) and TRBJ1-1; 7 bases are a match to TRBD1. The CDR3 length is 14 residues. The V segment lost 6 bases and the J segment 1 base; nucleotides outside the gene matches: 5. The germline V gene encodes CDR1 LGHDT and CDR2 YNNKEL (reference sequence). The CDR3 DNA reads as TGTGCCAGCAGTCAGACAGGGTCGAACACTGAAGCTTTCTTT. Its protein is CASSQTGSNTEAFF.

The chain recombines TRBV3-1 (or the pseudogene TRBV3-2) with TRBJ2-7, with 10 bases aligning to TRBD2. The CDR3 spans 15 residues. Per the germline V gene, CDR1 is LGHDT and CDR2 is YNNKEL (reference sequence). V was clipped by 2 bases and J by 3 bases; unmatched bases: 4. Here the CDR3 DNA reads TGTGCCAGCAGCCAAAGCGGGGGGGCCCTCTACGAGCAGTACTTC. Its protein is CASSQSGGALYEQYF.

The chain uses TRBV11-3 and TRBJ2-1, with 14 nucleotides matching TRBD2. The V and J ends lost 1 base and 9 bases, in that order; junction bases with no gene match: 5. Germline CDR1 SGHNT, CDR2 YENEEA. The length of the CDR3 is 16 residues. Here the CDR3 reads CASSLVATSGRGEQFF. CDR3 DNA sequence: TGTGCCAGCAGCTTAGTTGCGACTAGCGGGAGGGGTGAGCAGTTCTTC.

The chain is built from TRBV5-3 and TRBJ1-5, with 8 bases matching TRBD1. TRBV5-3 is assigned to the ORF class and has an uncertain function. J gave up 3 bases and V 1 base, and 3 bases lay outside the gene matches. CDR3 size: 15 residues. CDR3 amino acids: CARSLCRGHNQPQHF. The DNA for the CDR3 is TGTGCCAGAAGCTTGTGCAGGGGGCACAATCAGCCCCAGCATTTT.

This clone came up once. The DNA of the CDR3 is TGTGCCAGCAGCCGAGCGGGGGGAACTAGCACAGATACGCAGTATTTT. Amino acid sequence: CASSRAGGTSTDTQYF. V usage is TRBV3-1 (or the pseudogene TRBV3-2) and J usage is TRBJ2-3; 9 nucleotides match TRBD2. The junction had 5 bases not matched to a gene; V was cut back by 4 bases and J by 0 bases. The germline gives CDR1 LGHDT, CDR2 YNNKEL (reference sequence). The CDR3 contains 16 residues.

This chain joins TRBV7-9 and TRBJ2-7, with 7 bases that match TRBD1. The germline CDR1 and CDR2 sequences are SEHNR and FQNEAQ (reference sequence). The junction had 5 bases not matched to a gene; V was cut back by 5 bases and J by 1 base. The CDR3 totals 14 residues. CDR3 sequence: CASSPEGASYEQYF. DNA of the CDR3: TGTGCCAGCAGCCCTGAGGGGGCTTCCTACGAGCAGTACTTC.

The chain has TRBV5-1 and TRBJ2-5; perhaps TRBD1 as D (5 bases). The CDR3 covers 14 residues. In germline, CDR1 is SGHRS, CDR2 YFSETQ. V lost 3 bases, J lost 4 bases, and 13 bases lay in between. CDR3 bases: TGCGCCAGCAGCTCCAGCAGGGAATCAGAGACCCAGTACTTC. Encoded protein: CASSSSRESETQYF.